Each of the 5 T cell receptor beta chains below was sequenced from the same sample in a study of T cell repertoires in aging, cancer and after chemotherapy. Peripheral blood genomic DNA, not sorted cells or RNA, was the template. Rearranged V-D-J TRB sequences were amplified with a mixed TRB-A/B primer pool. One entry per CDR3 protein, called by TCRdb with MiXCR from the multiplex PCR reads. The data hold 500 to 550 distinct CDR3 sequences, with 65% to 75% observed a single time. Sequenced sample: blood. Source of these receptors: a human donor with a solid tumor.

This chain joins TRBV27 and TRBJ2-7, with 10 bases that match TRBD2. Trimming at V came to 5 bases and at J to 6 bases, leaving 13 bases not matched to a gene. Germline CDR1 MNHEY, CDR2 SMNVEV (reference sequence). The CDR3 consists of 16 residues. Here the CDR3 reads CASSDASGSHSGEQYF. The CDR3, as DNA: TGTGCCAGCAGTGACGCTAGCGGGAGCCACTCGGGCGAGCAGTACTTC.

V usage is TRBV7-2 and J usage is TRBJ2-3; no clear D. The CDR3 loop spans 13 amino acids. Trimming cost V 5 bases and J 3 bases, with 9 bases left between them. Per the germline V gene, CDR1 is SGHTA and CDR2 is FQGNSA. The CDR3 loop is CASSVTRTDTQYF. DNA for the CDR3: TGTGCCAGCAGCGTTACAAGGACAGATACGCAGTATTTT.

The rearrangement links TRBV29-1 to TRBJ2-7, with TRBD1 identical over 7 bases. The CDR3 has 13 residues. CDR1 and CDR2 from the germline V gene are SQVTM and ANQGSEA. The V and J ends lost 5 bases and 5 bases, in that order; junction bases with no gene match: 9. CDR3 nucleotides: TGCAGCGTTAGGGACGACAGGGCACACGAGCAGTACTTC. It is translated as CSVRDDRAHEQYF.

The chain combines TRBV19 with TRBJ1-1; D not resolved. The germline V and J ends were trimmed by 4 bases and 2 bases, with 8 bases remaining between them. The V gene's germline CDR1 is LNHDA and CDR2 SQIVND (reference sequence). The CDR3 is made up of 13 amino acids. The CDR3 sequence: CASSKQTNTEAFF. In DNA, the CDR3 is TGTGCCAGTAGTAAGCAAACTAACACTGAAGCTTTCTTT.

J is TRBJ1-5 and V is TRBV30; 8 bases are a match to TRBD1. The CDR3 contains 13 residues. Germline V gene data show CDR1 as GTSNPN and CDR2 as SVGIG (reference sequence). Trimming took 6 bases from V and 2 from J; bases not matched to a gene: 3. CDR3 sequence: CACGTGGNQPQHF. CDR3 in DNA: TGTGCCTGCGGGACAGGAGGCAATCAGCCCCAGCATTTT.